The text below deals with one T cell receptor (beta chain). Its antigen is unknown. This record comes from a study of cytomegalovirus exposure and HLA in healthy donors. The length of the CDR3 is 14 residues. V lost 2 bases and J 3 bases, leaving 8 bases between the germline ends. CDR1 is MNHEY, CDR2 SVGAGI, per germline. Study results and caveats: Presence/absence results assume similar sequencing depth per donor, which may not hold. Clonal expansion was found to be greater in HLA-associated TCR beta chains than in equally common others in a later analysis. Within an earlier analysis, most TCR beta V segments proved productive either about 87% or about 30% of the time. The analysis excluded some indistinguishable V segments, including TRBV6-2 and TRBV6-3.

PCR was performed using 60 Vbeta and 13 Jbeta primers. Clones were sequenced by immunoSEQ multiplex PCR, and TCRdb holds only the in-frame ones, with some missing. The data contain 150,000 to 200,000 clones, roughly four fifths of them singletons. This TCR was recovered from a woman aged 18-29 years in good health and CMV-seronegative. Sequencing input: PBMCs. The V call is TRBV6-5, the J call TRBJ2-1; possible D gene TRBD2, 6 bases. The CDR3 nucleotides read TGTGCCAGCAGTTACAGTAGCGGCTACAATGAGCAGTTCTTC. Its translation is CASSYSSGYNEQFF.